These 19 T cell receptor beta chains share one sample of origin, sequenced in a study of T cells in Graves' hyperthyroidism and ophthalmopathy. Template material for amplifying TCR beta CDR3 regions consisted of RNA transcripts. First-round RT-PCR with HTBI primers amplified the TCR CDR3 region. From the multiplex PCR reads, TCRdb called clonotypes with MiXCR, one entry per CDR3 protein. The sample shows about 600,000 distinct CDR3 sequences, around 15% of them seen only once. The sample consisted of blood. The source is a woman aged 40 to 50 with Graves' ophthalmopathy.

This clonotype was counted ten times or more. CDR3 loop: CASRGQPYEQYF. DNA for the CDR3: TGTGCCAGCAGGGGCCAGCCCTACGAGCAGTACTTC. This rearrangement joins TRBV12-3 or TRBV12-4 to TRBJ2-7; D call uncertain. Trimming took off 6 bases at V and 2 bases at J, with 8 bases between the two ends. The CDR3 is 12 residues long.

In this sample, this clonotype turned up a few times. V usage is TRBV6-1 and J usage is TRBJ2-3; D perhaps matches TRBD2 (6 bases). This CDR3 is 15 amino acids long. V lost 5 bases and J 0 bases, leaving 12 bases between the germline ends. Germline values: CDR1 MNHNS, CDR2 SASEGT. The chain's CDR3 is CASSHSGTSTDTQYF. The CDR3 coding sequence is TGTGCCAGCAGTCATAGCGGTACTAGCACAGATACGCAGTATTTT.

In its sample, this clonotype was seen many times. The chain recombines TRBV12-3 or TRBV12-4 with TRBJ2-1; D is perhaps TRBD2 (7 bases). Trimming took 7 bases from V and 4 from J, leaving 17 bases between them. This CDR3 has 15 residues. In nucleotides, the CDR3 is TGTGCCAGCAATGGAGGCGGGGGCCGTTACAATGAGCAGTTCTTC. Its translation is CASNGGGGRYNEQFF.

This clonotype was recorded at least ten times. The chain employs TRBV30 and TRBJ2-3; 10 bases map to TRBD2. Looked up from germline, CDR1 is GTSNPN and CDR2 is SVGIG (reference sequence). The CDR3 is 15 residues long. The V segment lost 4 bases and the J segment 2 bases; nucleotides outside the gene matches: 6. This chain's CDR3 is CAWKFSGRPTDTQYF. CDR3 sequence (DNA): TGTGCCTGGAAGTTTAGCGGGAGGCCCACAGATACGCAGTATTTT.

This clonotype appeared many times. The chain employs TRBV30 and TRBJ2-1, with a possible D match to TRBD1 (5 bases). CDR3 length: 12 amino acids. Per the germline V gene, CDR1 is GTSNPN and CDR2 is SVGIG (reference sequence). V was cut by 0 bases and J by 6 bases, with 6 bases left in between. CDR3 in amino acids: CAWSVQGNEQFF. CDR3 DNA: TGTGCCTGGAGTGTTCAGGGCAATGAGCAGTTCTTC.

This chain joins TRBV25-1 and TRBJ2-2; TRBD2 matches at 10 bases. Per germline, CDR1 MGHDK and CDR2 SYGVNS. Unmatched junction bases numbered 5, after V lost 7 bases and J lost 0 bases. The CDR3 has 16 amino acids. CDR3 nucleotide sequence: TGTGCCAGCATGCTAAGCGGGGGGGCGAACACCGGGGAGCTGTTTTTT. Translation: CASMLSGGANTGELFF.

This clonotype occurred many times. V and J are TRBV11-2 and TRBJ2-7; a weak D match, TRBD2 (5 bases). The CDR3 has 16 residues. Trimming stripped 0 bases from V and 6 bases from J, with 18 bases between. Germline-derived CDR1 and CDR2 are SGHAT and FQNNGV. The CDR3 nucleotides are TGTGCCAGCAGCTTAGAGGCGGCCTTTTACGGAGGCGAGCAGTACTTC. It yields the protein CASSLEAAFYGGEQYF.

A remark on this clonotype: Given a much more abundant clone one base away, this may be a read error. This sequence joins TRBV20-1 and TRBJ1-1; possibly TRBD1 for D (6 bases). Germline loops: CDR1 DFQATT, CDR2 SNEGSKA (reference sequence). The CDR3 has 15 amino acids. The CDR3 sequence: CNAMPPTGINTEAFF. For the CDR3, the DNA is TGCAATGCTATGCCACCGACAGGAATTAACACTGAAGCTTTCTTT.

About this clonotype itself: Here the CDR3 omits its conserved ending phenylalanine or tryptophan, so a read error is the likely source. The CDR3 DNA is TGTGCCAGCAGGGTACAGGGGTCGAACACCGGGGAGCTGTTTCTT. This encodes CASRVQGSNTGELFL. The V call is TRBV2, the J call TRBJ2-2, with TRBD1 matching 7 bases. This CDR3 contains 15 residues. The germline V gene encodes CDR1 SNHLY and CDR2 FYNNEI. V lost 6 bases to trimming and J lost 0 bases; unmatched junction nucleotides: 4.

The chain joins TRBV6-1 to TRBJ1-5; D is ambiguous. The CDR3 is made up of 13 amino acids. Trimming removed 6 bases at V and 4 bases at J, with 10 bases between. Germline-derived CDR1 and CDR2 are MNHNS and SASEGT. As DNA, the CDR3 is TGTGCCAGCAGAGCAGACGGGAATCAGCCCCAGCATTTT. It is translated as CASRADGNQPQHF.

Ten or more counts support this clonotype. The chain recombines TRBV6-1 with TRBJ2-1; 9 bases fit TRBD2. V lost 7 bases to trimming and J lost 5 bases; unmatched junction nucleotides: 21. The CDR3 consists of 19 residues. Per the germline V gene, CDR1 is MNHNS and CDR2 is SASEGT. CDR3 protein: CASNLLAGLSGYIDNEQFF. DNA of the CDR3: TGTGCCAGCAACCTACTAGCGGGCCTCTCAGGGTACATAGACAATGAGCAGTTCTTC.

The V gene is TRBV6-5, the J gene TRBJ2-1, with a possible D match to TRBD2 (6 bases). CDR1 MNHEY and CDR2 SVGAGI come from the germline V gene. This CDR3 spans 17 amino acids. V lost 4 bases, J lost 11 bases, and 27 bases lay in between. In nucleotides, the CDR3 is TGTGCCAGCAGTTCAGCCACTAATCGGAGGGGCCCCACCCAGCAGTTCTTC. The encoded protein is CASSSATNRRGPTQQFF.

Comments on this clonotype: A read error may explain this, as a much larger clone is one base away. The J gene is TRBJ2-7, the V gene TRBV2; 10 bases match TRBD2. The CDR3 sequence is 13 residues long. Losses at the gene ends were 4 bases for V and 7 bases for J; bases not matched to a gene: 4. Germline-derived CDR1 and CDR2 are SNHLY and FYNNEI. CDR3 in DNA: TGTGCCAGCAGTGGGCTAGCGGGAGCTGAGCAGTACTTC. Translating it yields CASSGLAGAEQYF.

The genes are TRBV6-1 and TRBJ1-5; D is perhaps TRBD1 (6 bases). V dropped 6 bases and J dropped 7 bases, with 13 bases sitting between them. Germline V lookup: CDR1 MNHNS, CDR2 SASEGT. There are 13 residues in the CDR3. CDR3 protein: CASRQGSGQPQHF. CDR3 nucleotide sequence: TGTGCCAGCAGACAGGGATCAGGGCAGCCCCAGCATTTT.

This clonotype was seen ten or more times. V usage is TRBV20-1 and J usage is TRBJ2-7, with D possibly TRBD2 on 5 matching bases. Germline CDR1 DFQATT, CDR2 SNEGSKA (reference sequence). V gave up 3 bases and J gave up 3 bases, with 21 bases separating them. The CDR3 length is 16 residues. The CDR3 protein is CSARGIGSGLIYEQYF. As DNA, the CDR3 is TGCAGTGCTAGGGGGATCGGAAGCGGCCTAATCTACGAGCAGTACTTC.

The chain recombines TRBV10-3 with TRBJ1-1; D might be TRBD1 (6 bases). Deletions cut 3 bases from V and 3 bases from J, with 14 bases between. This CDR3 has 15 amino acids. Looked up from germline, CDR1 is ENHRY and CDR2 is SYGVKD. CDR3 sequence: CAISDTDSKYTEAFF. In DNA, the CDR3 is TGTGCCATCAGTGATACGGACAGTAAGTACACTGAAGCTTTCTTT.

This clonotype was seen more than once but under ten times. The chain is built from TRBV5-1 and TRBJ2-7; TRBD1 aligns across 7 bases. V was pared by 4 bases and J by 9 bases, with 13 bases of the junction left unmatched. The CDR3 consists of 14 residues. Germline-derived CDR1 and CDR2 are SGHRS and YFSETQ. The CDR3 loop is CASSTFQGVGRQYF. The DNA for the CDR3 is TGCGCCAGCAGCACATTCCAGGGGGTTGGTCGGCAGTACTTC.

Remarks on this clonotype: One base away lies a much larger clone, so this may be a sequencing read error. The chain carries TRBV20-1 and TRBJ2-3, with D tentatively TRBD1 or TRBD2 (6 bases each). CDR1 is DFQATT and CDR2 is SNEGSKA in the germline V gene (reference sequence). V lost 8 bases, J lost 7 bases, and 25 bases lay in between. The CDR3 consists of 15 residues. CDR3 nucleotides: TGCAGTACAACGACGGCGGGACAAATGATAAATACGCAGTATTTT. It is translated as CSTTTAGQMINTQYF.

The table lists this clonotype with many counts. The J gene is TRBJ1-5, the V gene TRBV2; TRBD1 agrees at 7 bases. This CDR3 comprises 15 residues. Germline V gene lookup returns CDR1 SNHLY and CDR2 FYNNEI. The trim removed 10 bases at V and 0 bases at J, leaving 9 bases unmatched. The CDR3 spells CATNRGPISNQPQHF. The CDR3 bases are TGTGCCACCAACAGGGGTCCCATTAGCAATCAGCCCCAGCATTTT. Based on the CDR3 plus reference TRBV2 and TRBJ1-5, the full variable domain is EPEVTQTPSHQVTQMGQEVILRCVPISNHLYFYWYRQILGQKVEFLVSFYNNEISEKSEIFDDQFSVERPDGSNFTLKIRSTKLEDSAMYFCATNRGPISNQPQHFGDGTRLSIL.